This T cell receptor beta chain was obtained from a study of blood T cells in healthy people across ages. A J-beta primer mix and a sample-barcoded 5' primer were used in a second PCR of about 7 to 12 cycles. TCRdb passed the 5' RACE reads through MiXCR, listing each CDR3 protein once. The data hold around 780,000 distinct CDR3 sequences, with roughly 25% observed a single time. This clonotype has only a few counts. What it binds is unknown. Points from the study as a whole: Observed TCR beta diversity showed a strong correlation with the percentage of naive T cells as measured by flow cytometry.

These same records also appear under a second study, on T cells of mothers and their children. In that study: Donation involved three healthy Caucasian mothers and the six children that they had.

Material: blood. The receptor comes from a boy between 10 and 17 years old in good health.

The CDR3 protein is CASSQEPGRYGYTF. The CDR3 region has the DNA TGTGCCAGCAGCCAAGAGCCAGGGCGCTATGGCTACACCTTC. The chain joins TRBV3-1 to TRBJ1-2; D might be TRBD1 (5 bases). CDR1 LGHDT and CDR2 YNNKEL come from the germline V gene (reference sequence). The V end was cut by 0 bases, the J end by 4 bases, with 9 bases between. The CDR3 is made up of 14 amino acids.